These 18 T cell receptor beta chains originate from one sample sequenced in a study of T cell repertoires in cytomegalovirus infection (dated 2019 in TCRdb). The sample's treatment or condition label, in plain terms: in vitro stimulation with specific CMV peptide epitopes to enrich CMV-specific T cells. Antigens of these TCRs are unknown. TCRdb shows the sequencer as Illumina HiSeq 1500. TCRdb's own reprocessing of the public reads used fastp at Q25 and MiXCR and kept productive beta chains. When rows share a CDR3 protein, they turn into one entry using the most common DNA and genes. The sample has 750,000 to 900,000 distinct CDR3 sequences on record, 25% to 35% of them singletons. Clones ranked in the top ten supply around 14% of the sample. The specimen was cultured CD8+ T cells from PBMCs, collected from culture after CMV antigen stimulation. Receptors were obtained from a human donor in good health (CMV status not recorded). Some clones in this sample may be carry-over from other donors' samples.

V gene TRBV7-9 combines with J gene TRBJ1-2, with 12 bases aligning to TRBD1. The V gene's germline CDR1 is SEHNR and CDR2 FQNEAQ (reference sequence). J was trimmed by 3 bases and V by 5 bases; bases with no gene match: 13. The CDR3 runs to 18 residues. CDR3 nucleotide sequence: TGTGCCAGCAGCCCCATCGTGCTGGGACAGGGGGCGGACTATGGCTACACCTTC. Amino acid sequence: CASSPIVLGQGADYGYTF.

The chain recombines TRBV6-1 with TRBJ2-7; D gene uncertain. Trimming left V 5 bases short and J 5 bases short, with 16 bases between. The CDR3 has 14 amino acids. The germline gives CDR1 MNHNS, CDR2 SASEGT. Here the CDR3 reads CASSPLDVLDEQYF. The CDR3 nucleotides read TGTGCCAGCAGTCCCCTTGATGTCCTGGACGAGCAGTACTTC.

The chain recombines TRBV7-9 with TRBJ2-2; D is tentatively TRBD1 or TRBD2 (5 bases each). The CDR3 runs 16 residues. Germline values: CDR1 SEHNR, CDR2 FQNEAQ (reference sequence). The V end was cut by 5 bases, the J end by 5 bases, with 18 bases between. CDR3 bases: TGTGCCAGCAGCCTCACCAGGGACCCGAGGACCGGGGAGCTGTTTTTT. It codes for CASSLTRDPRTGELFF.

The chain links TRBV12-3 or TRBV12-4 to TRBJ2-5; 7 nucleotides align to TRBD2. This CDR3 has 16 residues. V gave up 3 bases and J gave up 5 bases; unmatched junction bases: 12. Written as DNA, the CDR3 is TGTGCCAGCAGTTTTCTAGTGGGGGGGATTCAGGAGACCCAGTACTTC. The encoded protein is CASSFLVGGIQETQYF.

This clonotype has at least ten counts. The V and J genes are TRBV7-2 and TRBJ2-3, with TRBD2 identical over 11 bases. Germline lookup yields CDR1 SGHTA and CDR2 FQGNSA. The CDR3 contains 18 residues. Trimming removed 0 bases from V and 3 bases from J; junction bases left unmatched: 8. CDR3 region: CASSLALSGGVETDTQYF. CDR3 nucleotides: TGTGCCAGCAGCTTAGCGCTTAGCGGGGGGGTCGAAACAGATACGCAGTATTTT.

To note about this clonotype: This clone may be a read error of a much larger clone one base away. The chain combines TRBV7-2 with TRBJ2-1; 7 nucleotides line up with TRBD2. CDR3 length equals 14 residues. The germline V gene has CDR1 SGHTA and CDR2 FQGNSA. The CDR3 region is CVSSLAAGVNEQFF. The CDR3 bases are TGTGTCAGCAGCCTAGCTGCGGGGGTGAATGAGCAGTTCTTC.

This clonotype occurred many times. The CDR3 reads CASSFSGGKNNEQFF. The CDR3 DNA sequence: TGTGCCAGCAGCTTTAGCGGGGGTAAGAACAATGAGCAGTTCTTC. The J gene is TRBJ2-1, the V gene TRBV7-9, with 9 bases identical to TRBD2. The CDR3 runs to 15 residues. V was clipped by 3 bases and J by 5 bases; unmatched bases: 5. Germline CDR1 and CDR2: SEHNR and FQNEAQ (reference sequence). Filled out from reference TRBV7-9 and TRBJ2-1, the complete variable domain reads DTGVSQNPRHKITKRGQNVTFRCDPISEHNRLYWYRQTLGQGPEFLTYFQNEAQLEKSRLLSDRFSAERPKGSFSTLEIQRTEQGDSAMYLCASSFSGGKNNEQFFGPGTRLTVL.

The genes are TRBV7-9 and TRBJ2-7; D unresolved. Deletions cut 8 bases from V and 0 bases from J, with 8 bases between. The germline V gene encodes CDR1 SEHNR and CDR2 FQNEAQ (reference sequence). The CDR3 consists of 12 residues. The CDR3 sequence is CASALISYEQYF. For the CDR3, the DNA is TGTGCCAGCGCTCTAATCTCCTACGAGCAGTACTTC. Using reference TRBV7-9 and TRBJ2-7 for the parts outside the CDR3, the full variable domain is DTGVSQNPRHKITKRGQNVTFRCDPISEHNRLYWYRQTLGQGPEFLTYFQNEAQLEKSRLLSDRFSAERPKGSFSTLEIQRTEQGDSAMYLCASALISYEQYFGPGTRLTVT.

The chain is built from TRBV15 and TRBJ2-1; D not resolved. CDR1 and CDR2 from the germline V gene are LNHNV and YYDKDF (reference sequence). Trimming pared 5 bases from V and 0 bases from J, leaving 14 bases between. The CDR3 contains 16 residues. CDR3 DNA: TGTGCCACCAGCCCAGTTGGCGTGAGCTCCTACAATGAGCAGTTCTTC. Translating gives CATSPVGVSSYNEQFF.

V usage is TRBV10-3 and J usage is TRBJ2-7; D not certain. The ends were cut back, 0 bases at V and 1 base at J, with 7 bases in the middle. The germline V gene encodes CDR1 ENHRY and CDR2 SYGVKD. The CDR3 length is 14 residues. The CDR3, as DNA: TGTGCCATCAGTGAGTCGAGAACTTCCTACGAGCAGTACTTC. Protein: CAISESRTSYEQYF.

This clonotype came up a few times. V is TRBV2 and J is TRBJ1-6; D ambiguous. Germline lookup yields CDR1 SNHLY and CDR2 FYNNEI. This CDR3 has 11 amino acids. V was cut by 7 bases and J by 14 bases, with 12 bases left in between. The CDR3 spells CASIPSRALHF. CDR3 nucleotide sequence: TGTGCCAGCATCCCCTCAAGGGCCCTCCACTTT.

This clonotype was counted once. Germline is not matched at one junction end, which may reflect a read error. The chain links TRBV7-6 to TRBJ2-1, with 8 bases fitting TRBD1. Germline V gene lookup returns CDR1 SGHVS and CDR2 FNYEAQ. The length of the CDR3 is 14 residues. The CDR3 is CASSLDRGADEQFF. DNA of the CDR3: TGTGCTAGCAGCTTAGACAGGGGCGCGGATGAGCAGTTCTTC.

Only one count was recorded for this clonotype. The chain recombines TRBV6-5 with TRBJ2-1, with D perhaps assigned TRBD1 or TRBD2 (5 bases each). The V gene's germline CDR1 is MNHEY and CDR2 SVGAGI. The CDR3 totals 15 residues. V lost 5 bases, J lost 6 bases, and 17 bases lay in between. CDR3 protein: CASSPDTGLTNEQFF. CDR3 nucleotides: TGTGCCAGCAGTCCAGACACAGGACTTACCAATGAGCAGTTCTTC.

A single count supports this clonotype. The chain employs TRBV11-2 and TRBJ2-3; 9 bases fit TRBD2. The trim removed 0 bases at V and 4 bases at J, leaving 5 bases unmatched. The CDR3 consists of 16 residues. CDR1 and CDR2 (germline): SGHAT, FQNNGV. DNA for the CDR3: TGTGCCAGCAGCTTAGATCGGCTAGCGGGGCCAGATACGCAGTATTTT. The encoded protein is CASSLDRLAGPDTQYF.

This clonotype was picked up a small number of times. The chain uses TRBV12-5 and TRBJ2-5, with 9 nucleotides matching TRBD1. The CDR3 runs to 17 residues. Germline V gene sequence: CDR1 LGHNT, CDR2 FRNRAP. Trimming removed 2 bases from V and 5 bases from J; junction bases left unmatched: 12. The CDR3 region is CASGLWDRAEFLETQYF. The CDR3 DNA is TGTGCTAGTGGTTTGTGGGACAGGGCGGAATTTTTGGAGACCCAGTACTTC.

The chain carries TRBV2 and TRBJ2-7; D is perhaps TRBD1 (6 bases). CDR1 is SNHLY and CDR2 is FYNNEI in the germline V gene. This CDR3 contains 14 residues. V shed 2 bases and J shed 5 bases, with 13 bases lying between them. CDR3 nucleotides: TGTGCCAGCAGTGAAAACAGGGTACTCCACGAGCAGTACGTC. The encoded protein is CASSENRVLHEQYV.

The rearrangement uses TRBV20-1 and TRBJ1-3; perhaps TRBD1 as D (6 bases). The germline CDR1 and CDR2 sequences are DFQATT and SNEGSKA (reference sequence). The CDR3 has 14 residues. Trimming took 4 bases from V and 1 from J, leaving 11 bases between them. The CDR3 coding sequence is TGCAGTGCTAAGGGGGGGATGTCTGGAAACACCATATATTTT. This translates into CSAKGGMSGNTIYF.

This chain uses TRBV7-6 with TRBJ2-2; D unresolved. Germline-derived CDR1 and CDR2 are SGHVS and FNYEAQ. The CDR3 contains 17 residues. The V end lost 0 bases, the J end lost 4 bases, and 15 bases lay between the germline ends. CDR3 in amino acids: CASSLAFQQLGTGELFF. In DNA form, the CDR3 reads TGTGCCAGCAGCTTAGCGTTCCAGCAGCTTGGCACCGGGGAGCTGTTTTTT.